This TCR beta chain was profiled in a study of monozygotic twins with inflammatory bowel disease (dated by TCRdb to about 2019). Study-wide context: In total, around 28 monozygotic twin pairs made up the full study: 19 Danish pairs, all IBD-discordant, plus nine German pairs, of which four were IBD-concordant and five were IBD-discordant. Each individual had, on average, about 151 000 unique TCRalpha sequences and 181 000 unique TCRbeta sequences available for analysis. Within discordant pairs, disease-associated traits were sought mainly by comparing IBD patients with their genetically identical healthy co-twins.

Details on this clonotype: The clone's antigen remains unknown.

The CDR3 starts with the cysteine, ends with the phenylalanine, and has 14 residues. No DNA sequence is on record. CDR1 MRHNA and CDR2 SNTAGT are derived from the germline V gene. Library preparation was by 5' RACE. The input for every TCR library was around 3,600 ng of total RNA. For each sample, cDNA was synthesized in eight separate reactions using SMARTScribe reverse transcriptase. During cDNA synthesis, template switching introduced unique molecular identifiers that contained a 6-nucleotide sample barcode. Two nested PCRs of roughly 16 and 10 cycles amplified the TCRalpha and TCRbeta cDNA, and bead purification followed each PCR. Before amplification, the cDNA was treated with uracil DNA-glycosylase and purified using the QIAquick PCR purification kit. The second PCR was the step at which Illumina TruSeq-compatible adapters and sample-specific barcodes were added. Library quality and concentration were checked on TapeStation and Qubit, and libraries were pooled at about 5 ng each. The pooled libraries were sequenced with 2 x 100 bp reads and custom sequencing primers on an Illumina HiSeq2500 single-index Rapid Run. Processing in the source paper ran as follows. MiGEC version 1.2.6 was used for UMI-based consensus assembly to correct PCR and sequencing errors. MiXCR version 2.1.1 was used to carry out V(D)J alignment, clonotype assembly and CDR3 extraction. Gene usage, clonotype sharing and MAIT/NKT TCR abundance were normalised by analysing the top 1000, 10 000 and 20 000 clonotypes per sample. After downsampling to 27 000 UMIs, diversity was calculated as the inverse Simpson index using the vegan R package. Paired Mann-Whitney U tests on discordant twin pairs were used, with Benjamini-Hochberg multiple-testing correction. TCRdb reprocessed the sequencing reads and holds a single record per CDR3 protein sequence, with no DNA. The V and J calls shown here were made by TCRdb, not taken from the authors' results. The table for this sample shows around 450,000 distinct CDR3 sequences. The top ten constitute 2% to 3% of the sample.

Beyond this particular receptor, the publication reports: Background noise and inter-individual variability may have been introduced into the repertoires by the differing immunosuppressive treatments among patients. No single strong signal or clonotype linked to IBD turned up in the results, so the idea that one exists was not supported. TCRbeta repertoire diversity, by inverse Simpson index, was decreased in IBD patients compared with their healthy co-twins. Concordant and discordant twins showed no difference in repertoire similarity, possibly because of limited statistical power. Distinction between different T cell subtypes could not be achieved in the analysis. Compared with healthy twins, IBD patients shared fewer clonotypes with other individuals, and the difference was most pronounced in patients with signs of disease activity.

From each donor, a roughly 2.6 ml peripheral blood sample was collected into PAXgene tubes and stored at -80 degrees C. Without T cell sorting, total RNA was isolated from whole blood using the PAXgene blood miRNA kit on an automated QIAcube. Deep TCRalpha and TCRbeta repertoire profiling with unique molecular barcoding was performed on peripheral blood of monozygotic twin pairs concordant or discordant for inflammatory bowel disease. For every twin pair, smoking habits were documented, and each individual was categorised as a current, former or never smoker. Specimen: blood. Recombination connected TRBV6-4 to TRBJ2-3; TCRdb's D call, TRBD1, is unchecked because there is no DNA. The receptor's source is a human donor with ulcerative colitis or Crohn's disease, or a healthy co-twin of an affected twin (not recorded which). The CDR3 is CASSEGQGGDTQYF.